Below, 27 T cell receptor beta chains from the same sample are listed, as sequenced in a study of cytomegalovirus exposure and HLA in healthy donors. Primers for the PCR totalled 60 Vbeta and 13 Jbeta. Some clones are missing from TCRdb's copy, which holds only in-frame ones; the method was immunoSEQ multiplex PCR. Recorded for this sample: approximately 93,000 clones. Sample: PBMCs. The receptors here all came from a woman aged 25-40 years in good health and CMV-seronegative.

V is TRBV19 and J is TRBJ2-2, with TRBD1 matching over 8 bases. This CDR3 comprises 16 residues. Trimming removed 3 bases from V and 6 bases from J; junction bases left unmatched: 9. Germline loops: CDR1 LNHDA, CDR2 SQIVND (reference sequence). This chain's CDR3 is CASSIQDRVVAGELFF. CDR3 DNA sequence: TGTGCCAGTAGTATCCAGGACAGGGTGGTCGCCGGGGAGCTGTTTTTT.

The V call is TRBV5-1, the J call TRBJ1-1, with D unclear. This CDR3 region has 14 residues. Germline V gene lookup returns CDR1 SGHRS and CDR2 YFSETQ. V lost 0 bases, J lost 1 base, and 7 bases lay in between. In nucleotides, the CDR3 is TGCGCCAGCAGCTTGGCCCAGTCGAACACTGAAGCTTTCTTT. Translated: CASSLAQSNTEAFF.

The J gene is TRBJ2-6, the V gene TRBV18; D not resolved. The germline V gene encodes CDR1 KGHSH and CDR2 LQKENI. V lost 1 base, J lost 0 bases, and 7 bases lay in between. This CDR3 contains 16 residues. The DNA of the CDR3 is TGTGCCAGCTCACCACAGATGAGCTCTGGGGCCAACGTCCTGACTTTC. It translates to CASSPQMSSGANVLTF.

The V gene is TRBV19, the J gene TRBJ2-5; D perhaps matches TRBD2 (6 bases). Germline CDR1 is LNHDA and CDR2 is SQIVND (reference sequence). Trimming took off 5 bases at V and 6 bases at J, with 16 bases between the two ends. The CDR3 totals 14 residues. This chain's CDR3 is CASSWGGVGQTQYF. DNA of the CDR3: TGTGCCAGTAGTTGGGGCGGGGTCGGGCAGACCCAGTACTTC. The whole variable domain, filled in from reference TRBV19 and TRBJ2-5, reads DGGITQSPKYLFRKEGQNVTLSCEQNLNHDAMYWYRQDPGQGLRLIYYSQIVNDFQKGDIAEGYSVSREKKESFPLTVTSAQKNPTAFYLCASSWGGVGQTQYFGPGTRLLVL.

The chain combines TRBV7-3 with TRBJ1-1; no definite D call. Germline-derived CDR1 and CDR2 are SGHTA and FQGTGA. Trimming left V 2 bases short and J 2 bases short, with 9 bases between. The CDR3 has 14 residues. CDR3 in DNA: TGTGCCAGCAGCTTACTGGGGAGTAACACTGAAGCTTTCTTT. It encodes CASSLLGSNTEAFF.

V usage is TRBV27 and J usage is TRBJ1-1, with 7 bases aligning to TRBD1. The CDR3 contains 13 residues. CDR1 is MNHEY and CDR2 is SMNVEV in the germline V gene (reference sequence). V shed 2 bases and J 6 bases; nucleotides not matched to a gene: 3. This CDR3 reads CASSLTGVAEAFF. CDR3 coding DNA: TGTGCCAGCAGTTTAACAGGGGTGGCTGAAGCTTTCTTT.

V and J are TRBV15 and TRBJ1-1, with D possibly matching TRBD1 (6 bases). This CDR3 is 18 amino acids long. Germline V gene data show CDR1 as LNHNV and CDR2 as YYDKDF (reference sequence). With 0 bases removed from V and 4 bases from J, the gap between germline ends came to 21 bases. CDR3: CATSRDRQGRGQSTEAFF. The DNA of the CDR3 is TGTGCCACCAGCAGAGATCGCCAGGGGCGGGGGCAGAGCACTGAAGCTTTCTTT.

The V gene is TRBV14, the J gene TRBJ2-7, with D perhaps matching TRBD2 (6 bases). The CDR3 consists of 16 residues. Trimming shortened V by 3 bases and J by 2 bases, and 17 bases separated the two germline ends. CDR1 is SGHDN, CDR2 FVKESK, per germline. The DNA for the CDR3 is TGTGCCAGCAGCCAGTCTTGGGGGGAGTCTCCCTACGAGCAGTACTTC. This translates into CASSQSWGESPYEQYF.

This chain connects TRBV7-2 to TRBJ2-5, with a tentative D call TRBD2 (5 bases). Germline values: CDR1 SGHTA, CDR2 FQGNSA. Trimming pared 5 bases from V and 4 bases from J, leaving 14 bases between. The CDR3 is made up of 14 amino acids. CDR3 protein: CASSLGRGLETQYF. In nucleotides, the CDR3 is TGTGCCAGCAGCCTAGGCCGCGGGTTAGAGACCCAGTACTTC.

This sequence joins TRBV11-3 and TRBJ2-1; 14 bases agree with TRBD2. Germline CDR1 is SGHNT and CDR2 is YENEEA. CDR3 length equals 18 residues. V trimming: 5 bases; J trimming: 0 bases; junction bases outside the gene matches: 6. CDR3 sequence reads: CASSQTSGGAASYNEQFF. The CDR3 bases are TGTGCCAGCAGCCAGACTAGCGGGGGGGCGGCCTCCTACAATGAGCAGTTCTTC.

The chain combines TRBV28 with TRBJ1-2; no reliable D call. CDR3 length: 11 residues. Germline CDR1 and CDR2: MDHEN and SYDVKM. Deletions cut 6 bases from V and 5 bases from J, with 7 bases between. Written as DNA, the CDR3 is TGTGCCAGCAGCAGTCAATATGGCTACACCTTC. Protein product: CASSSQYGYTF.

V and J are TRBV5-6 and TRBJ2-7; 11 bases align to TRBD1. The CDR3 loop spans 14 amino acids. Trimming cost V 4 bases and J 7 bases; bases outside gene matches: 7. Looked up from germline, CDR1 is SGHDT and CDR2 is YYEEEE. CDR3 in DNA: TGTGCCAGCAGCCCCGGGACAGGGGGGCGTGAGCAGTACTTC. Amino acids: CASSPGTGGREQYF.

CDR3 loop: CASSPGDGNYGYTF. DNA for the CDR3: TGTGCCAGCAGCCCAGGGGACGGAAACTATGGCTACACCTTC. This chain uses TRBV27 with TRBJ1-2; possibly TRBD1 for D (6 bases). This CDR3 spans 14 amino acids. Germline loops: CDR1 MNHEY, CDR2 SMNVEV (reference sequence). V lost 6 bases and J 2 bases, leaving 13 bases between the germline ends.

This CDR3 reads CASSRTSGAGELFF. DNA for the CDR3: TGTGCCAGTAGCAGGACTAGCGGCGCCGGGGAGCTGTTTTTT. The chain recombines TRBV19 with TRBJ2-2; TRBD2 aligns across 10 bases. This CDR3 region has 14 residues. Trimming at V came to 6 bases and at J to 6 bases, leaving 4 bases not matched to a gene. CDR1 is LNHDA and CDR2 is SQIVND in the germline V gene (reference sequence).

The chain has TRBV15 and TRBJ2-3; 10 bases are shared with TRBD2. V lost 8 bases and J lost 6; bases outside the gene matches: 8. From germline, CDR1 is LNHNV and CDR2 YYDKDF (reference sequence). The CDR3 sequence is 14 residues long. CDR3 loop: CATGVAGGGDTQYF. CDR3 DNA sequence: TGTGCCACCGGGGTAGCGGGAGGAGGGGATACGCAGTATTTT.

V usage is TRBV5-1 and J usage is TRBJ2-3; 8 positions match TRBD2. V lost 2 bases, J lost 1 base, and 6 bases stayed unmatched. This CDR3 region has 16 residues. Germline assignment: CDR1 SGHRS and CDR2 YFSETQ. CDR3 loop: CASSFLREARTDTQYF. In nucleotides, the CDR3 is TGCGCCAGCAGCTTCCTGCGGGAGGCACGCACAGATACGCAGTATTTT.

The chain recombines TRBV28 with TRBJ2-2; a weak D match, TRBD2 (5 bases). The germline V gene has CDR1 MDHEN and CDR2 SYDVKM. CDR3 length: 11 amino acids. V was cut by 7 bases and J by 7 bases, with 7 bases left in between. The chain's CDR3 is CASTGGGELFF. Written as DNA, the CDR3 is TGTGCCAGCACTGGAGGCGGGGAGCTGTTTTTT.

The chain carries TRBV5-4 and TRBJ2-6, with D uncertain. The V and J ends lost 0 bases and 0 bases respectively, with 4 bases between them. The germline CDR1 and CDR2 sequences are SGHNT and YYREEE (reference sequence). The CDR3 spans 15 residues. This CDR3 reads CASSLGGSGANVLTF. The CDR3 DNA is TGTGCCAGCAGCTTGGGCGGCTCTGGGGCCAACGTCCTGACTTTC.

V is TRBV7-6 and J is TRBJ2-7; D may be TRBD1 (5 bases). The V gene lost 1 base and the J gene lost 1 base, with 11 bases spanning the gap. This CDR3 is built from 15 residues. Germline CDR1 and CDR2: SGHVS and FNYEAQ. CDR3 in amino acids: CASSLGQGGSYEQYF. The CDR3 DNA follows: TGTGCCAGCAGCTTAGGTCAGGGTGGTTCCTACGAGCAGTACTTC.

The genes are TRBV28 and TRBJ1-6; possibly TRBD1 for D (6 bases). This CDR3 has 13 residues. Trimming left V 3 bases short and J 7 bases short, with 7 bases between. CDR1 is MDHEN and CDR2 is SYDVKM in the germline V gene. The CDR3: CASSFQGNSPLHF. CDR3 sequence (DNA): TGTGCCAGCAGTTTTCAGGGGAATTCACCCCTCCACTTT.

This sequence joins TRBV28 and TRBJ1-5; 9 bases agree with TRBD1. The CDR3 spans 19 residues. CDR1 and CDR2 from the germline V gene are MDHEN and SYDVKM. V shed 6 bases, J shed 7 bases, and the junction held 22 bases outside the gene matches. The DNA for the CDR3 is TGTGCCAGCAGAGGACCCCCGGGACAGGGAGAGGGTCAATGGCAGCCCCAGCATTTT. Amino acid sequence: CASRGPPGQGEGQWQPQHF.

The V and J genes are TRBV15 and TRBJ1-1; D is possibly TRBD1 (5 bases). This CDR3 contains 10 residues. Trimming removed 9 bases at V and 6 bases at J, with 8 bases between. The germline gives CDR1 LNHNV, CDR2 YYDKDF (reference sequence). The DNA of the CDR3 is TGTGCCACTGGAGGGGCTGAAGCTTTCTTT. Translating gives CATGGAEAFF.

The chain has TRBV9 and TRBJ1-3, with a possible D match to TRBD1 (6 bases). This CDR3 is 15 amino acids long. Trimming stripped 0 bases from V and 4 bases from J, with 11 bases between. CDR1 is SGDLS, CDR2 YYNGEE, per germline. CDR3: CASSVVGGSGNTIYF. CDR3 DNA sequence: TGTGCCAGCAGCGTAGTTGGGGGCTCCGGAAACACCATATATTTT.

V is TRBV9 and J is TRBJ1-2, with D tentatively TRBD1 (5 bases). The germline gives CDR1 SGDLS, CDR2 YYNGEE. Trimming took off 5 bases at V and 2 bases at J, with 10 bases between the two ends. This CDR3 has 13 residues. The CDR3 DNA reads TGTGCCAGCAGGGGGGGGTCGAACTATGGCTACACCTTC. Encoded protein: CASRGGSNYGYTF.

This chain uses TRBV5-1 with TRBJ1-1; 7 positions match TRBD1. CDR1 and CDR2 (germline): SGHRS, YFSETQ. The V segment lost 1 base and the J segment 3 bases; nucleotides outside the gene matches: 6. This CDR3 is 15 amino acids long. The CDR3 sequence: CASSLSGTVYTEAFF. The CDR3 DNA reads TGCGCCAGCAGCTTGTCCGGGACAGTTTACACTGAAGCTTTCTTT.

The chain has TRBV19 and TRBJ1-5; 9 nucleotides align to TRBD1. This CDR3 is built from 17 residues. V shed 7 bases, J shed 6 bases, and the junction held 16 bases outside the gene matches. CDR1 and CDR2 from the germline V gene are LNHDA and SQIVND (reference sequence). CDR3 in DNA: TGTGCCAGTACTACCCTTCCCGGGACAGGGAAGGGTCAGCCCCAGCATTTT. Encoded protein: CASTTLPGTGKGQPQHF.

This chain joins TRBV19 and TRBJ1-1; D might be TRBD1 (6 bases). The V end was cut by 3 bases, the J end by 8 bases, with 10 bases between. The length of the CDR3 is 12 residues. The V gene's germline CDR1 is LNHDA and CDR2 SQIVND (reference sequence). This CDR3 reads CASSIGTREAFF. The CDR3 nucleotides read TGTGCCAGTAGTATCGGGACAAGGGAAGCTTTCTTT.